One and the same sample provided the 10 T cell receptor beta chains below, sequenced in a study of blood T cells in healthy people across ages. A J-beta primer mix and a sample-barcoded 5' primer were used in a second PCR of about 7 to 12 cycles. Via MiXCR, TCRdb re-called the 5' RACE reads, giving one row per CDR3 protein. The data show 1.5 million to 2 million distinct CDR3 sequences, 28% seen once. Material: blood. These receptor sequences come from a woman aged 25 to 39 in good health.

This chain connects TRBV7-6 to TRBJ2-3, with 10 nucleotides matching TRBD1. With V trimmed by 3 bases and J by 6 bases, 3 bases remained unmatched. From germline, CDR1 is SGHVS and CDR2 FNYEAQ. The CDR3 is 14 residues long. The CDR3 spells CASSFDRGHDTQYF. CDR3 DNA sequence: TGTGCCAGCAGCTTCGACAGGGGGCACGATACGCAGTATTTT.

This clonotype has a handful of counts. V usage is TRBV21-1 and J usage is TRBJ1-2; TRBD1 is the table's D call, not checked against the DNA. TRBV21-1 is a listed pseudogene. The CDR3 loop spans 13 amino acids. CDR3 protein: CASANREGYGYTF. In DNA form, the CDR3 reads TGTGCCAGCGCGAACAGGGAAGGCTATGGCTACACCTTC.

This clonotype was recorded many times. The genes are TRBV6-5 and TRBJ2-1; 8 nucleotides agree with TRBD1. CDR1 and CDR2 from the germline V gene are MNHEY and SVGAGI. The J segment lost 8 bases and the V segment lost 7 bases, leaving 10 bases of the junction unmatched. The CDR3 has 14 amino acids. CDR3 sequence: CASKTGDLTDEQFF. In DNA, the CDR3 is TGTGCCAGCAAGACAGGGGACCTCACAGATGAGCAGTTCTTC.

For this clonotype: A read error may account for a junction end that differs from germline. V gene TRBV12-3 or TRBV12-4 combines with J gene TRBJ2-3; no clear D. The CDR3 runs 15 residues. CDR3 in amino acids: CASSVERLSTDAQYF. The CDR3 bases are TGTGCCAGCAGTGTAGAGCGCCTTAGCACAGATGCGCAATATTTT.

A few counts support this clonotype. This chain links TRBV10-3 with TRBJ2-3; 9 bases are shared with TRBD2. V lost 2 bases, J lost 5 bases, and 8 bases stayed unmatched. CDR1 and CDR2 (germline): ENHRY, SYGVKD. This CDR3 is 16 amino acids long. For the CDR3, the DNA is TGTGCCATCAGTGAGCGGGTCGCGGGGGGGATAGATACGCAGTATTTT. Its translation is CAISERVAGGIDTQYF.

This clonotype has a handful of counts. CDR3 amino acids: CSAAGTTVSPLHF. As DNA, the CDR3 is TGCAGTGCTGCCGGGACGACTGTCTCCCCCCTCCACTTT. The chain has TRBV20-1 and TRBJ1-6, with D perhaps TRBD1 (5 bases). This CDR3 spans 13 amino acids. V shed 5 bases and J shed 13 bases, with 18 bases lying between them. Germline lookup yields CDR1 DFQATT and CDR2 SNEGSKA (reference sequence).

V gene TRBV4-2 combines with J gene TRBJ1-1; no firm D call. V dropped 3 bases and J dropped 3 bases, with 5 bases sitting between them. In germline, CDR1 is LGHNA, CDR2 YNFKEQ. There are 12 residues in the CDR3. The CDR3 DNA reads as TGTGCCAGCAGCCACTTCGACACTGAAGCTTTCTTT. This sequence encodes CASSHFDTEAFF.

The J gene is TRBJ1-2, the V gene TRBV15; 10 bases line up with TRBD1. Germline CDR1 reads LNHNV; CDR2 reads YYDKDF (reference sequence). The V segment lost 2 bases and the J segment 8 bases; nucleotides outside the gene matches: 5. CDR3 length: 14 residues. The CDR3 region is CATSRSGQGEGYTF. CDR3 sequence (DNA): TGTGCCACCAGCAGATCAGGACAGGGGGAGGGCTACACCTTC.

This clonotype was counted only a few times. This sequence joins TRBV14 and TRBJ1-5; no firm D call. V was trimmed by 2 bases and J by 7 bases, leaving 9 bases between them. The CDR3 is 13 amino acids. Germline lookup yields CDR1 SGHDN and CDR2 FVKESK. CDR3 sequence reads: CASSQSARQPQHF. The CDR3 DNA is TGTGCCAGCAGCCAATCAGCACGACAGCCCCAGCATTTT. Variable domain in full (rest from reference TRBV14 and TRBJ1-5): EAGVTQFPSHSVIEKGQTVTLRCDPISGHDNLYWYRRVMGKEIKFLLHFVKESKQDESGMPNNRFLAERTGGTYSTLKVQPAELEDSGVYFCASSQSARQPQHFGDGTRLSIL.

V gene TRBV7-3 combines with J gene TRBJ2-5, with D possibly TRBD2 on 6 matching bases. CDR1 and CDR2 (germline): SGHTA, FQGTGA. The CDR3 consists of 15 residues. The V end was cut by 5 bases, the J end by 5 bases, with 18 bases between. CDR3: CASSPNGGGSETQYF. The DNA of the CDR3 is TGTGCCAGCAGCCCCAACGGGGGTGGATCTGAGACCCAGTACTTC.